One and the same sample provided the 22 T cell receptor beta chains below, sequenced in a study of blood T cell repertoires in COVID-19. Assay: immunoSEQ multiplex PCR; the TCRdb copy retains only in-frame clones and omits some. The sample has a few hundred thousand clones; about 89% are singletons. The sequenced material came from peripheral blood. These receptors came from a woman aged 50 to 60 who had recovered from COVID-19.

V usage is TRBV7-2 and J usage is TRBJ2-3; D uncertain. The germline CDR1 and CDR2 sequences are SGHTA and FQGNSA. V was trimmed by 2 bases and J by 0 bases, leaving 12 bases between them. The CDR3 length is 16 residues. DNA of the CDR3: TGTGCCAGCAGCTTATATGCTCGCGCGAGCACAGATACGCAGTATTTT. Translating gives CASSLYARASTDTQYF.

This clone was found a few times. The rearrangement links TRBV28 to TRBJ1-1; 8 bases fit TRBD1. Trimming cost V 7 bases and J 3 bases; bases outside gene matches: 13. This CDR3 is 16 amino acids long. The germline V gene has CDR1 MDHEN and CDR2 SYDVKM. CDR3 in amino acids: CASKSGQGARHTEAFF. CDR3 nucleotides: TGTGCCAGCAAGAGCGGCCAGGGGGCACGGCACACTGAAGCTTTCTTT.

The CDR3 DNA follows: TGCAGTGCTAAGAGCTACGAGCAGTACTTC. Its translation is CSAKSYEQYF. The genes are TRBV20-1 and TRBJ2-7; no definite D call. The CDR3 has 10 residues. CDR1 is DFQATT, CDR2 SNEGSKA, per germline (reference sequence). With 4 bases removed from V and 3 bases from J, the gap between germline ends came to 4 bases.

This chain connects TRBV27 to TRBJ2-5; 9 bases match TRBD1. After removal of 5 bases from V and 5 bases from J, the junction contained 9 bases not matched to a gene. CDR3 length: 15 amino acids. Per the germline V gene, CDR1 is MNHEY and CDR2 is SMNVEV (reference sequence). CDR3 region: CASSPLLGTGETQYF. CDR3 nucleotide sequence: TGTGCCAGCAGTCCCCTTCTAGGGACAGGGGAGACCCAGTACTTC.

The table lists this clone with a count of one. The sample holds other DNA sequences that translate to the same CDR3. V and J are TRBV9 and TRBJ2-7; tentatively, D is TRBD1 (6 bases). This CDR3 is 15 amino acids long. In germline, CDR1 is SGDLS, CDR2 YYNGEE. The germline V and J ends were trimmed by 0 bases and 2 bases, with 12 bases remaining between them. In DNA form, the CDR3 reads TGTGCCAGCAGCGTAGGTCCAGGGGAGACCTACGAGCAGTACTTC. Protein: CASSVGPGETYEQYF. Combining the CDR3 with reference TRBV9 and TRBJ2-7 gives the whole variable domain DSGVTQTPKHLITATGQRVTLRCSPRSGDLSVYWYQQSLDQGLQFLIQYYNGEERAKGNILERFSAQQFPDLHSELNLSSLELGDSALYFCASSVGPGETYEQYFGPGTRLTVT.

The chain is built from TRBV19 and TRBJ1-6; possible D gene TRBD1, 5 bases. The CDR3 length is 13 residues. V shed 9 bases and J shed 8 bases, with 14 bases lying between them. Germline assignment: CDR1 LNHDA and CDR2 SQIVND (reference sequence). CDR3 in DNA: TGTGCCAGCCATGGAGGGGTTTATTCACCCCTCCACTTT. This translates into CASHGGVYSPLHF.

The chain carries TRBV6-6 and TRBJ2-7, with TRBD2 identical over 8 bases. Germline V gene data show CDR1 as MNHNY and CDR2 as SVGAGI (reference sequence). The CDR3 has 15 amino acids. The ends lost 6 bases at V and 6 bases at J; junction bases unmatched: 13. The CDR3 DNA is TGTGCCAGCAGCCCCGGGACTAGTAGATCTAGCGAGCAGTACTTC. This gives the protein CASSPGTSRSSEQYF.

The rearrangement joins TRBV4-1 to TRBJ2-4; 8 positions agree with TRBD1. The length of the CDR3 is 19 residues. CDR1 and CDR2 (germline): MGHRA, YSYEKL. Trimming at V came to 0 bases and at J to 4 bases, leaving 14 bases not matched to a gene. This chain's CDR3 is CASSQDRQGAVIGKNIQYF. The CDR3 DNA is TGCGCCAGCAGCCAAGATAGGCAGGGGGCGGTCATTGGGAAAAACATTCAGTACTTC.

In this sample, this clone turned up once. The chain couples TRBV5-4 to TRBJ2-2; a possible D gene is TRBD2 (5 bases). In germline, CDR1 is SGHNT, CDR2 YYREEE (reference sequence). This CDR3 has 14 amino acids. The V end was cut by 5 bases, the J end by 4 bases, with 12 bases between. CDR3 loop: CASRAYGITGELFF. Here the CDR3 DNA reads TGTGCCAGCAGGGCTTACGGGATCACCGGGGAGCTGTTTTTT.

This clone was seen more than once but under ten times. The same CDR3 can be traced to other DNA sequences in this sample. The J gene is TRBJ1-2, the V gene TRBV6-5; TRBD1 might be the D (5 bases). The CDR3 contains 14 residues. Looked up from germline, CDR1 is MNHEY and CDR2 is SVGAGI. Trimming pared 0 bases from V and 4 bases from J, leaving 9 bases between. As DNA, the CDR3 is TGTGCCAGCAGTTACTCTACAGGCGGCTATGGCTACACCTTC. It translates to CASSYSTGGYGYTF.

V usage is TRBV5-1 and J usage is TRBJ1-5; D unresolved. The V gene lost 0 bases and the J gene lost 7 bases, with 11 bases spanning the gap. CDR1 is SGHRS, CDR2 YFSETQ, per germline. This CDR3 has 14 amino acids. This chain's CDR3 is CASSLASEGQPQHF. The DNA of the CDR3 is TGCGCCAGCAGCTTGGCCAGTGAGGGACAGCCCCAGCATTTT.

The rearrangement uses TRBV19 and TRBJ1-1; D unclear. The ends were cut back, 4 bases at V and 0 bases at J, with 12 bases in the middle. Germline V CDR1 and CDR2: LNHDA, SQIVND (reference sequence). The CDR3 has 15 amino acids. CDR3 nucleotide sequence: TGTGCCAGTAGTACACGACGGAGCATGAACACTGAAGCTTTCTTT. This encodes CASSTRRSMNTEAFF.

V usage is TRBV9 and J usage is TRBJ2-1, with unresolved D. Trimming pared 0 bases from V and 5 bases from J, leaving 9 bases between. Germline CDR1 and CDR2: SGDLS and YYNGEE. This CDR3 comprises 14 residues. CDR3 loop: CASSVGAKDNEQFF. The CDR3 nucleotides read TGTGCCAGCAGCGTAGGGGCTAAGGACAATGAGCAGTTCTTC.

The rearrangement links TRBV7-2 to TRBJ1-4, with D tentatively TRBD1 (6 bases). Trimming removed 6 bases at V and 7 bases at J, with 18 bases between. Germline V gene lookup returns CDR1 SGHTA and CDR2 FQGNSA. This CDR3 region has 15 residues. CDR3 DNA sequence: TGTGCCAGCAGTTTGGTTGGGGGGGCATTTGAAAAACTGTTTTTT. Its protein is CASSLVGGAFEKLFF.

The V and J genes are TRBV18 and TRBJ1-2; no definite D call. Germline V gene sequence: CDR1 KGHSH, CDR2 LQKENI. The CDR3 spans 13 residues. V lost 0 bases, J lost 7 bases, and 9 bases lay in between. CDR3 sequence (DNA): TGTGCCAGCTCACCACCGGCGCCGGGTGGCTACACCTTC. Translated, it gives CASSPPAPGGYTF.

The CDR3: CASSLTQGRQPQHF. For the CDR3, the DNA is TGTGCCAGCAGCCTTACCCAGGGGCGTCAGCCCCAGCATTTT. V gene TRBV7-8 combines with J gene TRBJ1-5, with TRBD1 as a possible D gene (6 bases). Germline-derived CDR1 and CDR2 are SGHVS and FQNEAQ. The CDR3 runs to 14 residues. Trimming pared 5 bases from V and 6 bases from J, leaving 14 bases between.

The V and J genes are TRBV7-9 and TRBJ1-1; 7 bases are a match to TRBD1. CDR1 and CDR2 from the germline V gene are SEHNR and FQNEAQ (reference sequence). The V and J ends lost 2 bases and 1 base, in that order; junction bases with no gene match: 1. The CDR3 has 14 residues. CDR3 residues: CASSLRQGNTEAFF. CDR3 nucleotide sequence: TGTGCCAGCAGCTTACGACAGGGGAACACTGAAGCTTTCTTT.

The chain is built from TRBV28 and TRBJ2-3, with TRBD1 identical over 7 bases. The V segment lost 6 bases and the J segment 6 bases; nucleotides outside the gene matches: 12. The CDR3 has 15 amino acids. Germline V gives CDR1 MDHEN, CDR2 SYDVKM. Here the CDR3 reads CASRPRQGRRDTQYF. The DNA for the CDR3 is TGTGCCAGCAGACCCAGACAGGGTAGGAGGGATACGCAGTATTTT.

The chain has TRBV19 and TRBJ2-4; D perhaps matches TRBD1 (5 bases). Trimming cost V 5 bases and J 2 bases, with 16 bases left between them. Per the germline V gene, CDR1 is LNHDA and CDR2 is SQIVND (reference sequence). The CDR3 sequence is 16 residues long. This CDR3 is CASSPAAGLPKNIQYF. The CDR3 region has the DNA TGTGCCAGTAGTCCCGCGGCAGGGCTTCCCAAAAACATTCAGTACTTC.

The rearrangement joins TRBV28 to TRBJ2-1; 9 bases align to TRBD2. Looked up from germline, CDR1 is MDHEN and CDR2 is SYDVKM. The CDR3 has 15 amino acids. V lost 5 bases to trimming and J lost 3 bases; unmatched junction nucleotides: 5. CDR3 in DNA: TGTGCCAGCAGTCTGGAGCGGGGGGACTACAATGAGCAGTTCTTC. Protein product: CASSLERGDYNEQFF.

The J gene is TRBJ1-2, the V gene TRBV5-1; D unresolved. Germline CDR1 and CDR2: SGHRS and YFSETQ. This CDR3 contains 14 residues. Between the trimmed V and J ends, which lost 5 bases and 2 bases, there was a span of 13 bases. The DNA for the CDR3 is TGCGCCAGCAGTGTGGAGGGAGAAAACTATGGCTACACCTTC. Its translation is CASSVEGENYGYTF.

CDR3 coding DNA: TGTGCCAGCACTCAGGGGACCTACGAGCAGTACTTC. Translation: CASTQGTYEQYF. V gene TRBV2 combines with J gene TRBJ2-7; tentative D call: TRBD1 (6 bases). Looked up from germline, CDR1 is SNHLY and CDR2 is FYNNEI. The CDR3 is 12 residues long. The V and J ends lost 7 bases and 2 bases respectively, with 9 bases between them.